This T cell receptor (beta chain) derives from a study of response to subunit inactivated influenza vaccine. Germline V gene data show CDR1 as MNHNS and CDR2 as SASEGT. CDR3 length equals 13 residues. V was shortened by 4 bases and J by 4 bases, with 10 bases between the two germline ends. Study-level points and caveats: Authors suggested each seasonal influenza vaccination recruits few new T cells.

Remarks on this clonotype: Its matching antigen is unknown.

TCRdb redid the calling of the RT-PCR reads with MiXCR, one entry per CDR3 protein. The sample lists around 570,000 distinct CDR3 sequences; around 8% were seen once. V gene TRBV6-1 combines with J gene TRBJ2-5, with D unresolved. The source material was PBMCs from blood, sampled around 25 months after vaccination. The receptor was isolated from a man aged 50 to 75 who received an inactivated influenza vaccine. In DNA, the CDR3 is TGTGCCAGCAGTGTCTTCTGGGTAGAGACCCAGTACTTC. This gives the protein CASSVFWVETQYF.